This record covers a single T cell receptor beta chain. The specificity of this receptor is unknown. The read falls 3 residues short of the CDR3 end, and the missing part is taken from the germline J gene. TCR beta CDR3 regions were amplified by multiplex PCR using the immunoSEQ assay from an average of 1200 ng genomic DNA per sample. Primer bias was corrected in the assay by using a complete synthetic TCR repertoire to establish an amplification baseline. Amplicons were sequenced on the Illumina platform. Processing in the source paper ran as follows. Sequences were error-corrected by clustering with frequency ratios and a modified nearest-neighbor algorithm and were then analyzed in the immunoSEQ Analyzer with IMGT gene definitions. At each rarefaction depth, TCR richness and evenness were averaged across 20 rarefaction repeats, and samples with fewer sequences than that depth were excluded. Relative abundances of V, D and J genes were compared between groups using Wilcoxon rank sum tests, with FDR correction applied. An intraclass correlation of roughly 96% for TCR richness and an average of roughly 76% across over 65 gene segments were obtained from the blinded duplicates. As stored in TCRdb, this immuneACCESS dataset retains in-frame rearrangements with V and J assigned. A fraction of the clones does not appear; measured against another copy, unresolved V genes explain less than half of the discrepancy, and the remainder lacks a known reason. V and J calls and clone size are given by that table; D and trimming were obtained from the DNA. The table held for this sample gives roughly 15,000 clones. The top ten clones comprise around 10% of the sample.

Taken from the germline V gene, the CDR1 and CDR2 loops are SGHAT and FQNNGV. The CDR3 goes from the cysteine to the phenylalanine over 15 residues. Only the CDR3 bases that were read are kept: 36 of them, in frame from base 1. Clipping removes 5 bases from V and 5 bases from J, with 7 as the unmatched junction base count. The data belong to a study of T cells in women clearing cervical HPV infection (dated by TCRdb to between 2018 and 2020). For the study in its entirety: The cases were about 23 women with histologically confirmed HPV16-related CIN3 or worse, and 2 of those women had invasive cancers. The approximately 23 controls were women who cleared a single incident HPV16 infection within 12 months without developing precancer or cancer. Blood from cases was collected at the visit at which the lesion was first identified, whereas blood from controls was collected once infection was no longer detected. For cases, a median interval of about 150 days, with an interquartile range of about 90 to 210 days, was observed between lesion detection and blood sampling. Since only a few of the women had HLA typing available, the possibility that HLA type was acting as a confounder could not be ruled out. This exploratory proof-of-principle case-control study, nested within the Guanacaste HPV Natural History Study in Costa Rica, compared TCR repertoires among women with different cervical HPV16 outcomes. Cases were matched to controls by age within five years and by the year the sample was collected. Cases had a median age of 34 years and controls had a median age of approximately 37, with no significant differences in baseline characteristics. The parent cohort enrolled about 10,000 women aged 18 or older in Guanacaste, Costa Rica, in about 1993 to 1994 and followed the women for seven years. Five blinded duplicates per group were added as quality controls, giving 60 or so samples: 50 or so participants and 10 replicates. The study at large found these results: By combining richness with V gene abundances, random forest classifiers separated cases from controls with an estimated AUC of under 0.85. CIN3+ cases had significantly higher TCR repertoire richness than controls across sequencing depths, but evenness did not differ between the groups. Whether associations preceded infection or resulted from infection could not be shown with the cross-sectional design, and effector/memory subsets and HPV-specific T cells were not isolated. Lower TRBV6-7 relative abundance was observed in cases than in controls (around 0.1% versus 0.15%; Bonferroni P = 0.0008). Because T-cell numbers per sample were unknown, differences in richness could reflect varying T-cell content rather than repertoire biology.

Every participant had a single incident cervical HPV16 infection, and prevalent HPV16 infections were excluded. Cervical HPV DNA was detected with MY09/MY11 PCR, and genotyping was done with dot-blot hybridization. Roughly 16 mL of heparinized blood were centrifuged, and the buffy coat was split into aliquots, frozen at -30 degrees C, and then kept at -80 degrees C. QIAGEN kits were used to extract genomic DNA from buffy coat specimens. The chain uses TRBV11-2 and TRBJ2-1; 9 bases in between match TRBD1. The source of this sequence is a woman between 18 and 70 years old with a cervical HPV16 infection that either progressed to CIN3+ or cleared (not recorded which). Material for sequencing was blood buffy coat. CDR3 DNA, as far as it was read: TGTGCCAGCAGCCAAGGACAGGGGTACCACAATGAG. Its translation is CASSQGQGYHNE. The whole CDR3 protein reads CASSQGQGYHNEQFF.